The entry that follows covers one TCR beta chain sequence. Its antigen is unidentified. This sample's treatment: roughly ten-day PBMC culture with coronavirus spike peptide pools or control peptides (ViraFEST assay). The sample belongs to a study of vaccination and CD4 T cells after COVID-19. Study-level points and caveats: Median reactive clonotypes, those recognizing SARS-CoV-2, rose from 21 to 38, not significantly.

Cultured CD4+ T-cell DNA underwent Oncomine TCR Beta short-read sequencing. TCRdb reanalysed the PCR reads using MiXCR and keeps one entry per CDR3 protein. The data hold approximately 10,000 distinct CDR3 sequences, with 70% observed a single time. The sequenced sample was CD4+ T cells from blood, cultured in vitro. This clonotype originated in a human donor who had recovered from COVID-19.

The CDR3, as DNA: TGCAGTGCTAGAAGGCGGCAGTTCTACGAGCAGTACTTC. Translation: CSARRRQFYEQYF. The V and J genes are TRBV20-1 and TRBJ2-7; D gene ambiguous. The CDR3 is 13 amino acids. V gave up 2 bases and J gave up 3 bases, with 11 bases separating them. CDR1 is DFQATT and CDR2 is SNEGSKA in the germline V gene (reference sequence).